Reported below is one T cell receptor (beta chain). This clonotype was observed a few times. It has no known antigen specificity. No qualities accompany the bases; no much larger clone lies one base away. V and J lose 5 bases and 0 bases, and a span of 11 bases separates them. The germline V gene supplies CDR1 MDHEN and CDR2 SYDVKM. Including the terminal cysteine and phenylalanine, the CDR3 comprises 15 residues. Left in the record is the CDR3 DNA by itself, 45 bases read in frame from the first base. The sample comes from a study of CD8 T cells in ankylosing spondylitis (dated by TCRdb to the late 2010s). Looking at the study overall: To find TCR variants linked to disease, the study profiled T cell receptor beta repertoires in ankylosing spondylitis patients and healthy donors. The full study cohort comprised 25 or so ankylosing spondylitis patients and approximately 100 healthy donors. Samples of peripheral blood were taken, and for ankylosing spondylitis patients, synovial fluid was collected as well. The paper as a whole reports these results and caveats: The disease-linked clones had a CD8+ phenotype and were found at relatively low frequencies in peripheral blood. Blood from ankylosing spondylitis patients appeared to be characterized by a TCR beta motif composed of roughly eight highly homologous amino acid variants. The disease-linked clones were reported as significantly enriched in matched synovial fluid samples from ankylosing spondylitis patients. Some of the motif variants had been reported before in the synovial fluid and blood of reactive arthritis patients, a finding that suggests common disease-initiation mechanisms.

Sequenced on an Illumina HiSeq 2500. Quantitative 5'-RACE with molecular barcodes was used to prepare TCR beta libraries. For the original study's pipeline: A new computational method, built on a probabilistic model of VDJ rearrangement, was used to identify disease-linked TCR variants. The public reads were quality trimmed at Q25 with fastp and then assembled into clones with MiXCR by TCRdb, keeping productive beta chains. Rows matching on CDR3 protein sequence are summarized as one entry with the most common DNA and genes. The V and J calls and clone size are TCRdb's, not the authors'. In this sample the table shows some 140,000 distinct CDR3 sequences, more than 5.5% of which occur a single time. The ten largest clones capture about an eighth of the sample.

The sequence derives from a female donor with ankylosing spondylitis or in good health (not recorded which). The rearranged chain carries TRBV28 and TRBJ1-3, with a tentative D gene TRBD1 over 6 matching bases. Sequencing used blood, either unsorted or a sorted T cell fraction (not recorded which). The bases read TGTGCCAGCAGTCCGACAGGCCGCTCTGGAAACACCATATATTTT. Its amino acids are CASSPTGRSGNTIYF.